This T cell receptor (beta chain) was recorded in a study of blood T cell repertoires in COVID-19 (TCRdb year 2020). Looking at the study overall: Collaborator samples came from the United States, Italy and Spain and covered acute and convalescent phases of COVID-19. The material from the prospective study consisted of cDNA or gDNA derived from T cells, B-cell-depleted T cells, or PBMCs. Subjects who had been exposed to COVID-19, were actively infected with it, or had recovered from it provided the deeply sampled blood TCRbeta repertoires that made up the dataset. A freely available public database, intended as a resource for researchers studying the immune response to SARS-CoV-2, is where the repertoires were released. The samples were drawn from the first 160 participants of the ongoing ImmuneRACE study and from roughly 1,300 subjects provided by 6 global collaborators. Sample metadata almost always included a de-identified subject ID, COVID-19 status, age in years and sex. Where available, HLA class I and class II types were obtained from metadata supplied by the sample provider rather than from assay-based typing.

The study at large found these results: How much clinical and demographic metadata was included differed by source and by participant, and the metadata was provided uncurated.

As to this clone: Its antigen is unknown. Base qualities were left out, and no much larger clone turns up one base away.

Enrolling through a virtual design, the prospective study's participants ranged in age from about 18 to 100 years and lived across more than 20 United States geographic areas. Cohort assignment in the prospective study relied on participant-reported clinical history from a screening survey and a study questionnaire. Recovered participants in ImmuneRACE Cohort 3 were defined as having two consecutive negative NP/OP PCR tests, clearance from a healthcare professional, or resolution of symptoms. In the prospective study, mobile phlebotomists collected whole blood, serum and a nasopharyngeal or oropharyngeal swab from each participant. Prospective study participants could optionally give additional blood draws and questionnaires over a roughly 2-month period. Before DNA extraction, blood samples from the prospective study were shipped at room temperature or frozen. TCRbeta CDR3 regions were amplified from genomic DNA by means of the immunoSEQ Assay, a bias-controlled multiplex PCR. Turning to the authors' computational methods: The number of nucleated cells in each sample was estimated by amplification of reference gene primers within the assay. To quantify the absolute abundance of each unique TCRbeta CDR3 rearrangement, sequence reads were collapsed and filtered. For each sample, productive Simpson clonality was calculated as the square root of Simpson's diversity index over productive rearrangements. TCRdb re-hosts the immuneACCESS table, in-frame sequences only. Its copies lack some clones; in the studies checked, an unresolved V gene accounts for under half of them, and the cause for the rest is not known. The DNA gave D and trimming, while V, J and clone size come from that table. The sample records about 190,000 clones, approximately 84% of which are singletons. Of the sample, approximately 3% is held by the ten largest clones.

CDR1 and CDR2 are drawn from the germline V gene: MGHRA, YSYEKL. The junction carries 14 bases between V and J, which are trimmed by 4 bases and 1 base respectively. The CDR3 starts with the cysteine, ends with the phenylalanine, and has 16 residues. Left in the record is the CDR3 DNA by itself, 48 bases read in frame from the first base. Sequenced material: PBMCs or T cells enriched from blood (not recorded which). This sequence originates from a woman aged 25 to 45 who had recovered from COVID-19. The V and J segments used are TRBV4-1 and TRBJ1-5; 5 matching bases give a weak D call of TRBD1. The CDR3 has the sequence CASSPGTGLSNQPQHF. The bases are TGCGCCAGCAGCCCTGGAACAGGACTAAGCAATCAGCCCCAGCATTTT.